Each of the 32 T cell receptor beta chains below was sequenced from the same sample in a study of shared clonotypes between healthy human individuals. Sequencing was performed with immunoSEQ multiplex PCR; in TCRdb, only in-frame clones are kept and a portion is missing. The sample has 2 million to 2.5 million clones, about 94% seen once. Material: naive CD4+ T cells sorted from blood. Subset meaning: CD45RA+ positively selected. The source is a man aged 18-30 years in good health.

The chain is built from TRBV7-9 and TRBJ1-4; 9 bases are a match to TRBD1. V was clipped by 1 base and J by 7 bases; unmatched bases: 7. The V gene's germline CDR1 is SEHNR and CDR2 FQNEAQ (reference sequence). The CDR3 consists of 16 residues. The CDR3 DNA reads TGTGCCAGCAGCTTAGGTCTAGGGACAGGGAGTGAAAAACTGTTTTTT. This encodes CASSLGLGTGSEKLFF. The full variable domain, in which reference TRBV7-9 and TRBJ1-4 provide the parts outside the CDR3, is DTGVSQNPRHKITKRGQNVTFRCDPISEHNRLYWYRQTLGQGPEFLTYFQNEAQLEKSRLLSDRFSAERPKGSFSTLEIQRTEQGDSAMYLCASSLGLGTGSEKLFFGSGTQLSVL.

This chain uses TRBV10-3 with TRBJ2-7; no firm D call. Trimming pared 0 bases from V and 2 bases from J, leaving 14 bases between. Germline V gene lookup returns CDR1 ENHRY and CDR2 SYGVKD. CDR3 size: 16 residues. In nucleotides, the CDR3 is TGTGCCATCAGTGAGTCTTCGCGTGGCAGCACCTACGAGCAGTACTTC. Residues: CAISESSRGSTYEQYF.

There are a few counts of this clone. The rearrangement links TRBV2 to TRBJ1-1; 7 positions match TRBD1. Looked up from germline, CDR1 is SNHLY and CDR2 is FYNNEI. This CDR3 is built from 13 residues. The V segment lost 4 bases and the J segment 7 bases; nucleotides outside the gene matches: 6. CDR3 region: CASSGTRQGEAFF. The CDR3 nucleotides read TGTGCCAGCAGTGGAACCCGACAGGGTGAAGCTTTCTTT.

The gene calls are TRBV5-1 and TRBJ2-3; no definite D call. V gave up 2 bases and J gave up 2 bases, with 9 bases separating them. CDR3 length equals 14 residues. Germline CDR1 SGHRS, CDR2 YFSETQ. The CDR3 DNA reads TGCGCCAGCAGCTTCGACCTCATCACAGATACGCAGTATTTT. This codes for CASSFDLITDTQYF.

The chain joins TRBV5-4 to TRBJ1-4, with D unresolved. With 4 bases removed from V and 7 bases from J, the gap between germline ends came to 14 bases. In germline, CDR1 is SGHNT, CDR2 YYREEE (reference sequence). CDR3 length equals 14 residues. Here the CDR3 DNA reads TGTGCCAGCAGCCTCGTGGGGAAGGTTGAAAAACTGTTTTTT. Its protein product is CASSLVGKVEKLFF.

The genes are TRBV18 and TRBJ2-7; no definite D call. CDR1 and CDR2 (germline): KGHSH, LQKENI. The CDR3 is made up of 13 amino acids. The ends were cut back, 0 bases at V and 6 bases at J, with 9 bases in the middle. The CDR3 DNA follows: TGTGCCAGCTCACCACCGGCGACTCCCGAGCAGTACTTC. It yields the protein CASSPPATPEQYF.

The chain combines TRBV6-6 with TRBJ2-7; 11 positions match TRBD1. The germline gives CDR1 MNHNY, CDR2 SVGAGI (reference sequence). The CDR3 has 13 amino acids. The V segment lost 8 bases and the J segment 3 bases; nucleotides outside the gene matches: 3. This CDR3 is CASRDRGFYEQYF. CDR3 in DNA: TGTGCCAGCCGGGACAGGGGGTTCTACGAGCAGTACTTC.

Notes on this clone: Within the sample, other DNA sequences also encode this same CDR3. This chain connects TRBV18 to TRBJ1-1, with 7 bases aligning to TRBD1. Germline assignment: CDR1 KGHSH and CDR2 LQKENI. The ends lost 3 bases at V and 3 bases at J; junction bases unmatched: 4. The CDR3 is 14 amino acids. CDR3 sequence reads: CASSPRQGDTEAFF. The CDR3 nucleotides are TGTGCCAGCTCACCCAGGCAGGGGGACACTGAAGCTTTCTTT.

Remarks on this clone: At the DNA level, this CDR3 is encoded by other sequences in the same sample as well. As DNA, the CDR3 is TGCGCCAGCAGCTTCGGGGGGGCTGGAGATACGCAGTATTTT. Translation: CASSFGGAGDTQYF. The gene calls are TRBV5-1 and TRBJ2-3; 8 bases match TRBD2. The J segment lost 5 bases and the V segment lost 2 bases, leaving 4 bases of the junction unmatched. CDR1 SGHRS and CDR2 YFSETQ come from the germline V gene. The CDR3 totals 14 residues.

The gene calls are TRBV19 and TRBJ1-5; D unclear. V was clipped by 4 bases and J by 3 bases, with 13 bases between them. CDR1 and CDR2 (germline): LNHDA, SQIVND (reference sequence). CDR3 size: 15 residues. The CDR3: CASSTPLWNNQPQHF. CDR3 nucleotides: TGTGCCAGTAGTACCCCATTGTGGAACAATCAGCCCCAGCATTTT.

The CDR3 reads CASRDPVEATEAFF. The CDR3 DNA is TGTGCCAGCAGGGACCCCGTGGAGGCCACTGAAGCTTTCTTT. The chain combines TRBV6-1 with TRBJ1-1; D remains ambiguous. This CDR3 is 14 amino acids long. V was clipped by 6 bases and J by 4 bases, with 15 bases between them. Germline loops: CDR1 MNHNS, CDR2 SASEGT.

The CDR3 nucleotides are TGTGCCAGTAGGACTAGCGGGGGCCCAGCTGAGCAGTTCTTC. Translated: CASRTSGGPAEQFF. The V call is TRBV19, the J call TRBJ2-1, with TRBD2 matching over 12 bases. The V gene end was trimmed by 6 bases and the J gene end by 9 bases; junction bases not matched to a gene: 6. The CDR3 sequence is 14 residues long. Germline CDR1 LNHDA, CDR2 SQIVND (reference sequence).

This chain links TRBV7-2 with TRBJ1-2, with D possibly being TRBD1 (5 bases). Trimming shortened V by 4 bases and J by 8 bases, and 17 bases separated the two germline ends. This CDR3 region has 14 residues. CDR1 SGHTA and CDR2 FQGNSA come from the germline V gene. CDR3 sequence (DNA): TGTGCCAGCAGCTCGCCAGACAGCCTCGGCGGCTACACCTTC. This translates into CASSSPDSLGGYTF.

The chain couples TRBV5-6 to TRBJ2-1, with 7 bases identical to TRBD2. Germline V CDR1 and CDR2: SGHDT, YYEEEE. The CDR3 length is 17 residues. The J segment lost 1 base and the V segment lost 2 bases, leaving 9 bases of the junction unmatched. The CDR3 is CASSFVRAGVSYNEQFF. Here the CDR3 DNA reads TGTGCCAGCAGCTTTGTGAGGGCGGGGGTATCCTACAATGAGCAGTTCTTC. The full variable domain, its missing parts supplied by reference TRBV5-6 and TRBJ2-1, is DAGVTQSPTHLIKTRGQQVTLRCSPKSGHDTVSWYQQALGQGPQFIFQYYEEEERQRGNFPDRFSGHQFPNYSSELNVNALLLGDSALYLCASSFVRAGVSYNEQFFGPGTRLTVL.

The chain carries TRBV4-1 and TRBJ2-5, with a possible D match to TRBD2 (6 bases). CDR3 size: 16 residues. Germline CDR1 MGHRA, CDR2 YSYEKL. V lost 1 base and J lost 5, with 17 bases in between. The CDR3 region is CASSQVGAGAGETQYF. Written as DNA, the CDR3 is TGCGCCAGCAGCCAAGTCGGGGCCGGTGCGGGGGAGACCCAGTACTTC.

V is TRBV4-3 and J is TRBJ2-2; no definite D call. Trimming pared 0 bases from V and 5 bases from J, leaving 7 bases between. The CDR3 spans 14 residues. From germline, CDR1 is LGHNA and CDR2 YSLEER. CDR3 residues: CASSQEDVTGELFF. CDR3 nucleotide sequence: TGCGCCAGCAGCCAAGAAGACGTGACCGGGGAGCTGTTTTTT.

The chain employs TRBV14 and TRBJ1-2, with D hard to call. The CDR3 runs 13 residues. Germline assignment: CDR1 SGHDN and CDR2 FVKESK. The V and J ends lost 1 base and 8 bases respectively, with 11 bases between them. CDR3 residues: CASSQVESGGYTF. As DNA, the CDR3 is TGTGCCAGCAGCCAAGTTGAGTCAGGCGGCTACACCTTC.

Remarks on this clone: The sample carries other DNA sequences with the same CDR3. The rearrangement joins TRBV5-6 to TRBJ2-7; D is unresolved. This CDR3 is 15 amino acids long. V shed 2 bases and J shed 0 bases, with 12 bases lying between them. The germline V gene encodes CDR1 SGHDT and CDR2 YYEEEE. The DNA for the CDR3 is TGTGCCAGCAGCTTACGGACCGTGAGCTCCTACGAGCAGTACTTC. Translated: CASSLRTVSSYEQYF.

This chain connects TRBV6-1 to TRBJ1-2; a possible D gene is TRBD1 (5 bases). Trimming took off 5 bases at V and 4 bases at J, with 11 bases between the two ends. There are 13 residues in the CDR3. Germline V gives CDR1 MNHNS, CDR2 SASEGT. CDR3 loop: CASSSTGAYGYTF. The CDR3 region has the DNA TGTGCCAGCAGTTCCACAGGAGCCTATGGCTACACCTTC.

The rearrangement links TRBV2 to TRBJ1-5; tentatively, D is TRBD1 (5 bases). Germline-derived CDR1 and CDR2 are SNHLY and FYNNEI. Trimming shortened V by 6 bases and J by 7 bases, and 10 bases separated the two germline ends. The CDR3 runs 12 residues. In nucleotides, the CDR3 is TGTGCCAGCAGCGACAGCTACCAGCCCCAGCATTTT. This codes for CASSDSYQPQHF. The full variable domain, with the rest looked up from reference TRBV2 and TRBJ1-5, is EPEVTQTPSHQVTQMGQEVILRCVPISNHLYFYWYRQILGQKVEFLVSFYNNEISEKSEIFDDQFSVERPDGSNFTLKIRSTKLEDSAMYFCASSDSYQPQHFGDGTRLSIL.

This clone was seen just once. The chain has TRBV5-1 and TRBJ1-4; TRBD1 might be the D (5 bases). The CDR3 extends over 15 amino acids. Between the trimmed V and J ends, which lost 0 bases and 12 bases, there was a span of 18 bases. The germline CDR1 and CDR2 sequences are SGHRS and YFSETQ. The CDR3 here is CASSLVGGTGDQLFF. The CDR3 DNA reads TGCGCCAGCAGCTTGGTGGGGGGTACTGGGGACCAACTGTTTTTT.

The V gene is TRBV7-2, the J gene TRBJ1-6; D is uncertain. V was shortened by 6 bases and J by 0 bases, with 6 bases between the two germline ends. CDR3 size: 14 residues. Germline CDR1 reads SGHTA; CDR2 reads FQGNSA. In nucleotides, the CDR3 is TGTGCCAGCAGACAGAGCTCCTATAATTCACCCCTCCACTTT. The encoded protein is CASRQSSYNSPLHF.

A single count supports this clone. The genes are TRBV7-3 and TRBJ1-6, with TRBD1 as a possible D gene (6 bases). The germline gives CDR1 SGHTA, CDR2 FQGTGA. The ends were cut back, 5 bases at V and 5 bases at J, with 13 bases in the middle. This CDR3 has 15 residues. This CDR3 is CASSAQAGDNSPLHF. CDR3 in DNA: TGTGCCAGCAGCGCGCAGGCAGGGGATAATTCACCCCTCCACTTT.

The chain carries TRBV19 and TRBJ1-6; tentative D call: TRBD1 (5 bases). The length of the CDR3 is 14 residues. Germline V gene sequence: CDR1 LNHDA, CDR2 SQIVND (reference sequence). Trimming cost V 5 bases and J 7 bases, with 12 bases left between them. CDR3 in amino acids: CASSLGLWNSPLHF. CDR3 nucleotide sequence: TGTGCCAGTAGTCTGGGGCTGTGGAATTCACCCCTCCACTTT.

The J gene is TRBJ2-7, the V gene TRBV5-1; D gene ambiguous. Germline CDR1 SGHRS, CDR2 YFSETQ. This CDR3 has 14 amino acids. The V end lost 4 bases, the J end lost 3 bases, and 14 bases lay between the germline ends. The CDR3, as DNA: TGCGCCAGCAGCGGCGGTGGTGCCGGCTACGAGCAGTACTTC. Residues: CASSGGGAGYEQYF.

The chain employs TRBV6-5 and TRBJ1-3; D uncertain. This CDR3 contains 15 residues. Germline CDR1 is MNHEY and CDR2 is SVGAGI. V dropped 8 bases and J dropped 4 bases, with 18 bases sitting between them. CDR3 DNA sequence: TGTGCCAGCGGTACCTGGTTGGCAGCCGGAAACACCATATATTTT. Translating gives CASGTWLAAGNTIYF.

This chain links TRBV6-6 with TRBJ1-2, with 7 bases that match TRBD1. The V and J ends lost 6 bases and 2 bases, in that order; junction bases with no gene match: 6. Looked up from germline, CDR1 is MNHNY and CDR2 is SVGAGI (reference sequence). CDR3 length: 14 residues. The DNA of the CDR3 is TGTGCCAGCAGCGATGCACAGGGGAACTATGGCTACACCTTC. Its translation: CASSDAQGNYGYTF.

Comments on this clone: Other nucleotide sequences in the sample specify the same CDR3. V gene TRBV28 combines with J gene TRBJ2-1; either TRBD1 or TRBD2 may fit D (7 bases each). The length of the CDR3 is 15 residues. The ends were cut back, 7 bases at V and 2 bases at J, with 15 bases in the middle. The germline CDR1 and CDR2 sequences are MDHEN and SYDVKM. The chain's CDR3 is CASTPPGGAYNEQFF. In DNA form, the CDR3 reads TGTGCCAGCACCCCACCAGGGGGGGCCTACAATGAGCAGTTCTTC.

The rearrangement links TRBV6-5 to TRBJ1-2; no firm D call. The CDR3 runs to 15 residues. Germline values: CDR1 MNHEY, CDR2 SVGAGI. V dropped 2 bases and J dropped 2 bases, with 12 bases sitting between them. CDR3 sequence (DNA): TGTGCCAGCAGTTACGGGTCGGAGGGCAACTATGGCTACACCTTC. Encoded protein: CASSYGSEGNYGYTF.

The chain joins TRBV6-1 to TRBJ2-7, with a tentative D call TRBD2 (6 bases). The V gene's germline CDR1 is MNHNS and CDR2 SASEGT. CDR3 length equals 13 residues. The germline V and J ends were trimmed by 4 bases and 3 bases, with 10 bases remaining between them. The CDR3 region is CASSGRGGYEQYF. The CDR3 coding sequence is TGTGCCAGCAGTGGACGGGGAGGCTACGAGCAGTACTTC.

The chain has TRBV30 and TRBJ2-1; D remains unclear. The CDR3 spans 14 residues. V was trimmed by 4 bases and J by 0 bases, leaving 10 bases between them. Germline CDR1 GTSNPN, CDR2 SVGIG (reference sequence). Here the CDR3 DNA reads TGTGCCTGGACCACCGGAGCCTCCTACAATGAGCAGTTCTTC. Protein sequence: CAWTTGASYNEQFF.

The CDR3 region is CASSLEGQEDTQYF. The CDR3 coding sequence is TGTGCCAGCAGCTTAGAGGGCCAGGAGGATACGCAGTATTTT. The chain recombines TRBV7-9 with TRBJ2-3; no clear D gene. V lost 1 base and J 6 bases, leaving 11 bases between the germline ends. The CDR3 is 14 amino acids. The germline V gene encodes CDR1 SEHNR and CDR2 FQNEAQ (reference sequence).